The next 2 T cell receptor beta chains were all read from a single sample in a study of T cell changes during pregnancy in multiple sclerosis. Data came from immunoSEQ multiplex PCR; TCRdb stores just in-frame clones and leaves some out. The sample consists of around 85,000 clones, about nine tenths of them appearing once. Here the sequenced sample was PBMCs, taken in the first trimester of pregnancy. All receptors derive from a female donor in good health, serving as a control in a pregnancy study. Some clones in this sample may be carry-over from other donors' samples.

Concerning this clone: Other DNA sequences from this sample encode an identical CDR3 as well. The chain is built from TRBV11-2 and TRBJ2-5; D may be TRBD1 (5 bases). This CDR3 is built from 13 residues. Germline loops: CDR1 SGHAT, CDR2 FQNNGV. V gave up 0 bases and J gave up 4 bases, with 6 bases separating them. In DNA, the CDR3 is TGTGCCAGCAGCTTAGATAGGGGAGAGACCCAGTACTTC. Amino acid sequence: CASSLDRGETQYF.

The chain has TRBV6-1 and TRBJ1-6; D unclear. CDR1 MNHNS and CDR2 SASEGT come from the germline V gene. The CDR3 runs to 14 residues. V lost 5 bases, J lost 1 base, and 6 bases lay in between. CDR3 amino acids: CASSPRSYNSPLHF. The CDR3 region has the DNA TGTGCCAGCAGTCCCCGGTCCTATAATTCACCCCTCCACTTT.